This entry describes one T cell receptor beta chain. The entry originates in a study of tumour-infiltrating T cells in Burkitt lymphoma. Study as a whole: Overall and progression-free survival were predicted by productive clonality.

CDR1 is MNHNS, CDR2 SASEGT, per germline. The ends were cut back, 7 bases at V and 3 bases at J, with 13 bases in the middle. The CDR3 is 14 residues long. Method: immunoSEQ multiplex PCR; TCRdb's copy keeps in-frame clones and lacks some. The sample lists some 6,500 clones; about 9.4% were seen once. V usage is TRBV6-1 and J usage is TRBJ2-1; D is possibly TRBD2 (5 bases). The specimen sequenced was tumor tissue. The sequence came from a human donor with diffuse large B-cell lymphoma. CDR3 sequence (DNA): TGTGCCAGCACAGGACTGGGCAGCTACAATGAGCAGTTCTTC. It is translated as CASTGLGSYNEQFF.